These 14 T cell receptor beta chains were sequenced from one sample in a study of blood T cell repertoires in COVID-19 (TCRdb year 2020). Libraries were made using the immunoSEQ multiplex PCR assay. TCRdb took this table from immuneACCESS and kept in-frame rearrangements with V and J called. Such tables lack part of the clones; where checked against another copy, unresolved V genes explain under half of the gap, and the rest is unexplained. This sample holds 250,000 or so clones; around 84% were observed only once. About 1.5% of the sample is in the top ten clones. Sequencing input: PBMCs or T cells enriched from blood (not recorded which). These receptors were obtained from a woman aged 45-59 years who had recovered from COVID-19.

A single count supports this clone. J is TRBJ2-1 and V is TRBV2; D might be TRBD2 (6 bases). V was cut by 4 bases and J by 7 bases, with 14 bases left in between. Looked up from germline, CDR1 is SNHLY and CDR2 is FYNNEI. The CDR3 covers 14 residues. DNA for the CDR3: TGTGCCAGCAGTGCGTTTCAAGGGAGGAATGAGCAGTTCTTC. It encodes CASSAFQGRNEQFF. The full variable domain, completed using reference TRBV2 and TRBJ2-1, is EPEVTQTPSHQVTQMGQEVILRCVPISNHLYFYWYRQILGQKVEFLVSFYNNEISEKSEIFDDQFSVERPDGSNFTLKIRSTKLEDSAMYFCASSAFQGRNEQFFGPGTRLTVL.

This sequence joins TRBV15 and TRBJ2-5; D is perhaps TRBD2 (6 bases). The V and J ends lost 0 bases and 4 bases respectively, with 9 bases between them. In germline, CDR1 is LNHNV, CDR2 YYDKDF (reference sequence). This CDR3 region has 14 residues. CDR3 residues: CATSRDLGGETQYF. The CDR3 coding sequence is TGTGCCACCAGCAGAGATCTGGGAGGAGAGACCCAGTACTTC.

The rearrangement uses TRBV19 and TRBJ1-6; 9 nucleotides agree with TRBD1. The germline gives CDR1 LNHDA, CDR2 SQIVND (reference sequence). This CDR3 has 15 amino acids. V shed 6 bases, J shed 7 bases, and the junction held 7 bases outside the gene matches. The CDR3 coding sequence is TGTGCCAGTAGATTGGGACAGGGCCAAAATTCACCCCTCCACTTT. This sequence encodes CASRLGQGQNSPLHF.

CDR3 DNA sequence: TGTGCCAGCAGCTCTCCAGGGAACTATGGCTACACCTTC. It yields the protein CASSSPGNYGYTF. This chain joins TRBV9 and TRBJ1-2; D is perhaps TRBD1 (5 bases). V was clipped by 4 bases and J by 2 bases, with 9 bases between them. Germline V lookup: CDR1 SGDLS, CDR2 YYNGEE. The CDR3 runs 13 residues.

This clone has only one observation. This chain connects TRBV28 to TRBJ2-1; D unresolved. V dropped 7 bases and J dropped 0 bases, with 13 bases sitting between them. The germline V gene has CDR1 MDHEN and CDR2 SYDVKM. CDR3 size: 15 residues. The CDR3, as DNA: TGTGCCAGCACCCTACCCGTCGGCTCCTACAATGAGCAGTTCTTC. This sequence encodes CASTLPVGSYNEQFF. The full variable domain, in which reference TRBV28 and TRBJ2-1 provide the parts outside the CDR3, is DVKVTQSSRYLVKRTGEKVFLECVQDMDHENMFWYRQDPGLGLRLIYFSYDVKMKEKGDIPEGYSVSREKKERFSLILESASTNQTSMYLCASTLPVGSYNEQFFGPGTRLTVL.

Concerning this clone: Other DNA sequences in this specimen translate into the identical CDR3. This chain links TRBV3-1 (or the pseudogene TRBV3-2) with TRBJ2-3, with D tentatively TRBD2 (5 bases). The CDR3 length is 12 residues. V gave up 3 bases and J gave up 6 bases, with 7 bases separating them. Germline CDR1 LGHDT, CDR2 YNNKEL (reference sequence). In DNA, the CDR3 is TGTGCCAGCAGCCAGACGGGGGATACGCAGTATTTT. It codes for CASSQTGDTQYF.

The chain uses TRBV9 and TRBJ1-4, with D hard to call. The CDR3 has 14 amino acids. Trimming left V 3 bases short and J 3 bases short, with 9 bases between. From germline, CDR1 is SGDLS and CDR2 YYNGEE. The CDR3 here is CASSASGPNEKLFF. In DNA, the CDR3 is TGTGCCAGCAGCGCTAGTGGCCCTAATGAAAAACTGTTTTTT.

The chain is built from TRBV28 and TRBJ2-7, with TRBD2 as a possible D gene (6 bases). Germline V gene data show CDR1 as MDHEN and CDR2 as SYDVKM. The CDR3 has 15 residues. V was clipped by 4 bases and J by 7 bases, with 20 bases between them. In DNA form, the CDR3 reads TGTGCCAGCAGTTCCCTGTCCACGGTCGGGGGAGAGCAGTACTTC. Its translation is CASSSLSTVGGEQYF. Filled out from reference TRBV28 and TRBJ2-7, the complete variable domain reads DVKVTQSSRYLVKRTGEKVFLECVQDMDHENMFWYRQDPGLGLRLIYFSYDVKMKEKGDIPEGYSVSREKKERFSLILESASTNQTSMYLCASSSLSTVGGEQYFGPGTRLTVT.

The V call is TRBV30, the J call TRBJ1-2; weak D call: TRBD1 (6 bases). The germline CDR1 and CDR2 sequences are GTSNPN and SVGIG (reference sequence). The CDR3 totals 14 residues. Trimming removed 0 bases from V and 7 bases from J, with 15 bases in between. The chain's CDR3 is CAWSVNREWSGYTF. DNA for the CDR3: TGTGCCTGGAGTGTCAACAGGGAGTGGAGTGGCTACACCTTC.

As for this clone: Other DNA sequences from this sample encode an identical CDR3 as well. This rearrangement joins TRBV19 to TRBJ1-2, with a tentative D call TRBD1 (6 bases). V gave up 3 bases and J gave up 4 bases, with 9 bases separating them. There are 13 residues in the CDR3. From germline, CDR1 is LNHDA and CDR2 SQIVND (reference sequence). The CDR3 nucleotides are TGTGCCAGTAGTATCCAGGACAGCTATGGCTACACCTTC. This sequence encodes CASSIQDSYGYTF.

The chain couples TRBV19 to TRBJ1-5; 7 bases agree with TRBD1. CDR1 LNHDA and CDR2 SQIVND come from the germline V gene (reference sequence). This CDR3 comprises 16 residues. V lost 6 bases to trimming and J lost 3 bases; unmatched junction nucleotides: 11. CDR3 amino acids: CASSTTGYGDNQPQHF. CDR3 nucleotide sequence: TGTGCCAGTAGCACGACAGGGTACGGTGACAATCAGCCCCAGCATTTT.

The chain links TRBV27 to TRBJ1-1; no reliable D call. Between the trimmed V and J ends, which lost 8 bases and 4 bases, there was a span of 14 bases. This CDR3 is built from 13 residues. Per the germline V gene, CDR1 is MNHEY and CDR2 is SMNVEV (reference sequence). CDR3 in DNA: TGTGCCAGCTATAGCGGGTTGGGCACTGAAGCTTTCTTT. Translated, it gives CASYSGLGTEAFF.

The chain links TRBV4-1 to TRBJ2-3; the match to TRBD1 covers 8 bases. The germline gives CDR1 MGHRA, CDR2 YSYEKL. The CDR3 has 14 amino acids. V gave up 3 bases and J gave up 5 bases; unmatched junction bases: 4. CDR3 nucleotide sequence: TGCGCCAGCAGCCAGGACAGGGTCCGAGATACGCAGTATTTT. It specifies CASSQDRVRDTQYF.

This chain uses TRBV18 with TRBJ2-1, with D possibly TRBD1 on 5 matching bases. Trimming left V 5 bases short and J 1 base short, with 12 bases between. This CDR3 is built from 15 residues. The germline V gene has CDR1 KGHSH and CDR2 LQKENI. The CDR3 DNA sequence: TGTGCCAGCTCAGATAGGGGCGAATCCTACAATGAGCAGTTCTTC. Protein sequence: CASSDRGESYNEQFF.